The 14 T cell receptor beta chains listed next were all sequenced from one sample in a study of T-cell reconstitution after alpha-beta-depleted transplantation in children. Unique molecular identifiers were used in preparing the TCRbeta library. A single record per CDR3 protein comes from TCRdb applying MiXCR to the PCR reads. The sample holds approximately 350,000 distinct CDR3 sequences, 10% to 13% seen once. The sequenced sample was PBMCs from the stem cell graft donor, obtained from the stem cell graft. Source of these receptors: a human donor who donated a stem cell graft to a child with acute lymphoblastic leukemia.

The chain combines TRBV5-1 with TRBJ2-4; weak D call: TRBD1 (5 bases). The CDR3 spans 16 residues. Trimming stripped 0 bases from V and 10 bases from J, with 20 bases between. CDR1 is SGHRS, CDR2 YFSETQ, per germline. The CDR3 sequence: CASSLGGRQGREIQYF. In nucleotides, the CDR3 is TGCGCCAGCAGCTTGGGCGGTCGTCAGGGCCGCGAAATTCAGTACTTC.

This clonotype has at least ten counts. The chain is built from TRBV11-2 and TRBJ2-1; 7 bases agree with TRBD2. With 2 bases clipped from V and 5 bases from J, the junction kept 15 bases outside the gene matches. Germline CDR1 SGHAT, CDR2 FQNNGV. The CDR3 sequence is 18 residues long. The CDR3 coding sequence is TGTGCCAGCAGCTTAAGGCCGGGAGGATTCCGCGGGGACAATGAGCAGTTCTTC. Protein sequence: CASSLRPGGFRGDNEQFF.

This clonotype was observed a few times. The J gene is TRBJ1-1, the V gene TRBV7-9; D call uncertain. The CDR3 extends over 13 amino acids. V lost 5 bases and J 1 base, leaving 8 bases between the germline ends. Germline CDR1 is SEHNR and CDR2 is FQNEAQ (reference sequence). CDR3 DNA: TGTGCCAGCAGCCCCTTCGGGAACACTGAAGCTTTCTTT. It translates to CASSPFGNTEAFF.

The chain joins TRBV20-1 to TRBJ2-1, with 9 bases lining up with TRBD2. The germline V gene has CDR1 DFQATT and CDR2 SNEGSKA (reference sequence). The CDR3 runs 16 residues. J was trimmed by 4 bases and V by 0 bases; bases with no gene match: 7. In DNA form, the CDR3 reads TGCAGTGCTAGAGATTGGGCGGGAGGGGATTACAATGAGCAGTTCTTC. It is translated as CSARDWAGGDYNEQFF.

The genes are TRBV6-5 and TRBJ1-1; possible D gene TRBD1, 5 bases. This CDR3 is 12 amino acids long. Germline loops: CDR1 MNHEY, CDR2 SVGAGI. Trimming took 9 bases from V and 5 from J, leaving 13 bases between them. This chain's CDR3 is CASGPGGTEAFF. The CDR3 bases are TGTGCCAGTGGTCCTGGGGGTACTGAAGCTTTCTTT.

In DNA form, the CDR3 reads TGTGCCAGCAGTGACTCGGCGGAGGGGGCCTACAATGAGCAGTTCTTC. Amino acids: CASSDSAEGAYNEQFF. V and J are TRBV6-4 and TRBJ2-1, with D perhaps matching TRBD1 or TRBD2 (6 bases each). Germline V lookup: CDR1 MRHNA, CDR2 SNTAGT. Trimming pared 0 bases from V and 2 bases from J, leaving 11 bases between. The CDR3 spans 16 residues.

The chain has TRBV20-1 and TRBJ2-5, with 7 nucleotides matching TRBD2. V gave up 6 bases and J gave up 9 bases; unmatched junction bases: 13. Germline CDR1 DFQATT, CDR2 SNEGSKA (reference sequence). This CDR3 is 13 amino acids long. CDR3 bases: TGCAGTGCGGACCCGGGGCAAGGGAGGGCCCAGTACTTC. Translated, it gives CSADPGQGRAQYF.

The gene calls are TRBV5-1 and TRBJ2-5; D is ambiguous. With 3 bases removed from V and 5 bases from J, the gap between germline ends came to 14 bases. This CDR3 has 14 residues. Germline assignment: CDR1 SGHRS and CDR2 YFSETQ. The CDR3 loop is CASSSSGVAETQYF. The CDR3 nucleotides are TGCGCCAGCAGCTCGTCGGGCGTGGCGGAGACCCAGTACTTC.

This clonotype was seen repeatedly, ten times or more. V is TRBV5-1 and J is TRBJ1-2; D remains unclear. Trimming stripped 4 bases from V and 3 bases from J, with 10 bases between. Germline V gene lookup returns CDR1 SGHRS and CDR2 YFSETQ. This CDR3 comprises 13 residues. CDR3 residues: CASSPREYYGYTF. CDR3 nucleotide sequence: TGCGCCAGCAGCCCGAGAGAGTACTATGGCTACACCTTC.

The chain combines TRBV7-6 with TRBJ2-3; perhaps D is TRBD1 or TRBD2 (5 bases each). V was trimmed by 3 bases and J by 0 bases, leaving 13 bases between them. The germline CDR1 and CDR2 sequences are SGHVS and FNYEAQ. The CDR3 has 16 residues. For the CDR3, the DNA is TGTGCCAGCAGCTTTTGGGGGAGTGCTAGCACAGATACGCAGTATTTT. This translates into CASSFWGSASTDTQYF.

V and J are TRBV5-6 and TRBJ1-5; D unresolved. The CDR3 length is 17 residues. CDR1 SGHDT and CDR2 YYEEEE come from the germline V gene. Trimming left V 4 bases short and J 4 bases short, with 21 bases between. The CDR3 region is CASSTEQRPLGNQPQHF. Written as DNA, the CDR3 is TGTGCCAGCAGCACGGAACAACGCCCCCTGGGTAATCAGCCCCAGCATTTT.

CDR3 loop: CASRMGLAGINEQFF. The CDR3 DNA sequence: TGTGCCAGCAGGATGGGACTAGCGGGAATCAATGAGCAGTTCTTC. This rearrangement joins TRBV7-9 to TRBJ2-1, with 13 bases matching TRBD2. The junction had 5 bases not matched to a gene; V was cut back by 6 bases and J by 6 bases. This CDR3 comprises 15 residues. CDR1 and CDR2 from the germline V gene are SEHNR and FQNEAQ (reference sequence).

This clonotype was counted between two and nine times. The rearrangement links TRBV5-6 to TRBJ2-1; 9 nucleotides align to TRBD2. Germline lookup yields CDR1 SGHDT and CDR2 YYEEEE. The CDR3 is 13 amino acids. V was clipped by 7 bases and J by 5 bases; unmatched bases: 4. For the CDR3, the DNA is TGTGCCAGCTGGCTAGCGGGGAACAATGAGCAGTTCTTC. Translation gives CASWLAGNNEQFF.

This clonotype was observed a few times. The chain has TRBV11-2 and TRBJ1-4; D gene unclear. The CDR3 is 15 amino acids. Trimming cost V 4 bases and J 5 bases, with 14 bases left between them. Per the germline V gene, CDR1 is SGHAT and CDR2 is FQNNGV. The CDR3 nucleotides are TGTGCCAGCAGCTATACAGTCAGCTCAAATGAAAAACTGTTTTTT. It encodes CASSYTVSSNEKLFF. The entire variable domain, with the rest obtained from reference TRBV11-2 and TRBJ1-4, is as follows: EAGVAQSPRYKIIEKRQSVAFWCNPISGHATLYWYQQILGQGPKLLIQFQNNGVVDDSQLPKDRFSAERLKGVDSTLKIQPAKLEDSAVYLCASSYTVSSNEKLFFGSGTQLSVL.